These T cell receptor beta chains were read from a single sample in a study of OX40 agonist ivuxolimab in advanced cancers. TCRdb's table, derived via immunoSEQ multiplex PCR, lists solely in-frame clones and lacks some. The sample gives approximately 31,000 clones, 80% to 90% of which show up once; roughly 25% is in the top ten. The sample consisted of CD4+ or CD8+ T cells sorted from blood, taken in a trial of the OX40 agonist ivuxolimab. These receptors came from an adult with an advanced solid tumor such as melanoma, head and neck, liver or kidney cancer. CDR3s include the opening cysteine and the closing phenylalanine or tryptophan. The order of the fields is V gene, CDR3 length, CDR3 protein.

v_call: TRBV5-1
cdr3_length: 18
cdr3_aa: CASSFVGTWEGGNQPQHF

v_call: TRBV15
cdr3_length: 15
cdr3_aa: CATSREDSRNEKLFF

v_call: TRBV2
cdr3_length: 15
cdr3_aa: CASSEGGIGYQPQHF

v_call: TRBV15
cdr3_length: 15
cdr3_aa: CATSREGQTNEKLFF

v_call: TRBV28
cdr3_length: 17
cdr3_aa: CASSISVVLADTYEQYF

v_call: TRBV12-5
cdr3_length: 17
cdr3_aa: CASGLDRGIGSNQPQHF

v_call: TRBV25-1
cdr3_length: 15
cdr3_aa: CASSADNAGANVLTF

v_call: TRBV10-3
cdr3_length: 11
cdr3_aa: CAIRTDDGYTF

v_call: TRBV5-6
cdr3_length: 13
cdr3_aa: CASSPWTGNEQYF

v_call: TRBV14
cdr3_length: 18
cdr3_aa: CASSRGTSGRSFVYEQYF

v_call: TRBV29-1
cdr3_length: 14
cdr3_aa: CSVETSVNTGELFF

v_call: TRBV19
cdr3_length: 14
cdr3_aa: CASSSGQGPYEQYF

v_call: TRBV5-1
cdr3_length: 14
cdr3_aa: CASSQAGQANGYTF

v_call: TRBV19
cdr3_length: 15
cdr3_aa: CASSIEGATTDTQYF

v_call: TRBV7-9
cdr3_length: 13
cdr3_aa: CASSRDSSYGYTF

v_call: TRBV6-1
cdr3_length: 13
cdr3_aa: CASSDNRAGGYTF

v_call: TRBV5-1
cdr3_length: 19
cdr3_aa: CASSLPNEPGDLAKNIQYF